This T cell receptor (beta chain) was captured by sequencing in a study of blood T cell repertoires in COVID-19. This CDR3 is 13 amino acids long. The J segment lost 3 bases and the V segment lost 4 bases, leaving 5 bases of the junction unmatched. Per the germline V gene, CDR1 is SQVTM and CDR2 is ANQGSEA. Residents of 24 US areas, aged 18 to 89 years, made up the participants. Participants were placed into cohorts based on the clinical history they reported. Individuals in the exposed group had encountered a COVID-19 case within 2 weeks preceding study entry. Original analysis: From reference gene primer amplification, estimates of nucleated cell counts were derived. The protocol was immunoSEQ multiplex PCR, while the TCRdb copy is restricted to in-frame clones and leaves out a portion. From that table come the V and J calls and clone size; the DNA was used to work out D and trimming. Of 350,000 to 500,000 clones listed, roughly 84% are singletons.

The chain employs TRBV29-1 and TRBJ2-5; 7 bases match TRBD2. The sequence derives from a woman aged 18-29 years who had been exposed to COVID-19. Source material: PBMCs or T cells enriched from blood (not recorded which). DNA of the CDR3: TGCAGCGTTGGTTCCGGACTAGAAGAGACCCAGTACTTC. Protein: CSVGSGLEETQYF.